This T cell receptor (beta chain) was captured in a study of blood T cell repertoires in COVID-19. Study-level information: The analysed material was cDNA or gDNA that came from T cells, B-cell-depleted T cells, or PBMCs.

V lost 7 bases, J lost 4 bases, and 16 bases lay in between. The CDR3 extends over 14 amino acids. Germline values: CDR1 SNHLY, CDR2 FYNNEI. In the authors' methods: Amplification of reference gene primers was used by the study to estimate nucleated cell counts. Sequencing used immunoSEQ multiplex PCR; TCRdb keeps in-frame clones, though not all of them. D and trimming were read from the DNA, whereas the V and J calls and clone size are those reported in that table. This sample carries over 250,000 clones, around 86% of them seen once, and the ten largest clones take about 1.4%. Sequencing was carried out using peripheral blood. The rearrangement links TRBV2 to TRBJ2-5; TRBD1 is a possible D gene (6 bases). The TCR sequence derives from a woman between 40 and 55 years old who had recovered from COVID-19. The CDR3, as DNA: TGTGCCAGCAACACCAGGGGACATTCAGAGACCCAGTACTTC. The encoded protein is CASNTRGHSETQYF. Supplemented by reference TRBV2 and TRBJ2-5, the full variable domain reads EPEVTQTPSHQVTQMGQEVILRCVPISNHLYFYWYRQILGQKVEFLVSFYNNEISEKSEIFDDQFSVERPDGSNFTLKIRSTKLEDSAMYFCASNTRGHSETQYFGPGTRLLVL.